The rows below give T cell receptor beta chains drawn from one sample of a study of patients with pleural tuberculosis. TCRdb reprocessed the reads with MiXCR, giving one entry per CDR3 protein. The table includes tens of thousands of distinct CDR3 sequences, about 20% detected once. The specimen sequenced was peripheral blood. The receptors were sampled from a human donor with pleural tuberculosis. Both conserved end residues are part of each CDR3. The D gene is left open where the match is weak. Some rows have no size entry. The others give once, few or many, or a class for an expanded clone.

.	.	TRBJ1-3	TRBV30	TGTGCCTGGAGTGTAACGTCTGGAAACACCATATATTTT	CAWSVTSGNTIYF
many	TRBD1	TRBJ1-5	TRBV7-2	TGTGCCAGCAGCTTAGACAGGGGAAGCGGCAATCAGCCCCAGCATTTT	CASSLDRGSGNQPQHF
.	.	TRBJ1-3	TRBV27	TGTGCCAGCAGTGAGGGTGGAAACACCATATGTTTT	CASSEGGNTICF
once	.	TRBJ2-7	TRBV24-1	TGTGCCAGCAGTAGGAACGGAGCCTACGGGCAGTACTTC	CASSRNGAYGQYF
many	.	TRBJ1-5	TRBV12-3/TRBV12-4	TGTGCCAGCAGGCGGGATGTATATAGCAATCAGCCCCAGCATTTT	CASRRDVYSNQPQHF
many	TRBD1	TRBJ1-5	TRBV19	TGTGCCAGTAGTATAGATGACTCGTCCCTTGGACAGGGGGTATATCAGCCCCAGCATTTT	CASSIDDSSLGQGVYQPQHF
.	.	TRBJ1-1	TRBV18	TGTGCCGGCTCTCTCATGAGTGGGCAAGCTTTCTTT	CAGSLMSGQAFF
many	TRBD2	TRBJ2-1	TRBV28	TGTGCCAGCACCGAGCTAGCGGGAGGCTTCAATGAGCAGTTCTTC	CASTELAGGFNEQFF
many	TRBD2	TRBJ2-1	TRBV2	TGTGCCAGCAGAGAAACTAGCGGGAGGGCCCTAGAGCAGTTCTTC	CASRETSGRALEQFF
many	.	TRBJ1-2	TRBV7-9	TGTGCCAGCAGCTCCGGGGCAGGGTATGGCTACACCTTC	CASSSGAGYGYTF
many	.	TRBJ1-6	TRBV4-1	TGCGCCAGCAGCCAAGATTCACCCCTCCACTTT	CASSQDSPLHF
many	.	TRBJ1-2	TRBV5-1	TGCGCCAGCAGCCCGGACGCAGCCAGACCCTATGGCTACACCTTC	CASSPDAARPYGYTF
many	TRBD1	TRBJ2-2	TRBV5-6	TGTGCCAGCAGCTTGGGACAGGGGGTCATCGGGGAGCTGTTTTTT	CASSLGQGVIGELFF
.	.	TRBJ1-5	TRBV13	TGTGCCAGCAGCTCAACCGGGACCTTCCTTCATCAGCCCCAGCATTTT	CASSSTGTFLHQPQHF
many	.	TRBJ2-7	TRBV27	TGTGCCAGCAGTTTATCCGGTCGGACATCCGAGCAGTACTTC	CASSLSGRTSEQYF
many	.	TRBJ2-3	TRBV12-3/TRBV12-4	TGTGCCACCTCCGAGGGGGGACCCCGCACAGATACGCAGTATTTT	CATSEGGPRTDTQYF
many	.	TRBJ1-4	TRBV12-3/TRBV12-4	TGTGCCAGCAGTCCACAGGGAAATAATGAAAAACTGTTTTTT	CASSPQGNNEKLFF
once	.	TRBJ1-6	TRBV28	TGTGCCGGCAGGGATATTTCACCCCTCCACTTT	CAGRDISPLHF
many	.	TRBJ2-1	TRBV7-9	TGTGCCAGCAGCCCAGGGGGAGGGGCTAACTACAATGAGCAGTTCTTC	CASSPGGGANYNEQFF
many	.	TRBJ1-1	TRBV6-1	TGTGCCAGCAGTTCTCCGGGGGGCGGGATTAGTATGAACACTGAAGCTTTCTTT	CASSSPGGGISMNTEAFF
many	TRBD1	TRBJ2-7	TRBV10-2	TGCGCCAGCAAACGGGGGACAGGGGGCGACGAGCAGTACTTC	CASKRGTGGDEQYF
many	TRBD2	TRBJ2-7	TRBV6-1	TGTGCCACCCCCCACCCAGCGGGAGTTGTCTACGAGCAGTACTTC	CATPHPAGVVYEQYF
many	.	TRBJ2-1	TRBV7-9	TGTGCCAGCAGCTTAGTCGGGTTGGCTTCTCATGAGCAGTTCTTC	CASSLVGLASHEQFF
.	.	TRBJ2-7	TRBV19	TGTGCCAGTAGTAGCCCCTTTCAACCCTCCTACGAGCAGTACTTC	CASSSPFQPSYEQYF
.	.	TRBJ1-2	TRBV4-1	TGCGTCAGCAACCAAAAAACAACAGGAGACTATGGCTACACCTTC	CVSNQKTTGDYGYTF
few	.	TRBJ2-7	TRBV30	TGTGCCTGGGGTCGACAGGTCTCCTACGAGCAGTACTTC	CAWGRQVSYEQYF
many	.	TRBJ1-1	TRBV10-1	TGCGCCAGCAGTGAGTCGCGCAGACTGAACACTGAAGCTTTCTTT	CASSESRRLNTEAFF
many	.	TRBJ1-1	TRBV4-2	TGTGCCAGCAGCCTCCGAAGGACAGCGAACACTGAAGCTTTCTTT	CASSLRRTANTEAFF
.	.	TRBJ2-7	TRBV5-5	TGTGCCAGCAGCAATACCTACGAGCAGTACTTC	CASSNTYEQYF
many	.	TRBJ1-1	TRBV4-3	TGCGCCAGCAGCCACCCGGATCGCCCAGCATCTGAAGCTTTCTTT	CASSHPDRPASEAFF
many	TRBD1	TRBJ1-2	TRBV4-1	TGCGCCAGCAGCCAACCCGGGACAGGGAATGGCTACACCTTC	CASSQPGTGNGYTF
many	.	TRBJ1-1	TRBV13	TGTGCCAGCAGCTTAGTTCGGGGCACTGAAGCTTTCTTT	CASSLVRGTEAFF
many	.	TRBJ2-7	TRBV29-1	TGCAGCGTACTCGACAGGAGCTTATACGAGCAGTACTTC	CSVLDRSLYEQYF
many	.	TRBJ2-2	TRBV12-3/TRBV12-4	TGTGCCAGCAGCAGACCCCAGGGGTACACCGGGGAGCTGTTTTTT	CASSRPQGYTGELFF
many	.	TRBJ2-7	TRBV5-1	TGCGCCAGCAGCTTAACCTCCTACGAGCAGTACTTC	CASSLTSYEQYF
.	.	TRBJ1-6	TRBV11-2	TGTGCCAGCAACGTCTCCGGGAATAATTCACCCCTCCACTTT	CASNVSGNNSPLHF
many	TRBD1	TRBJ1-5	TRBV2	TGTGCCAGCAGTTGGGACAGGAGCAATCAGCCCCAGCATTTT	CASSWDRSNQPQHF
medium-sized	.	TRBJ1-5	TRBV20-1	TGCAGTGCTAGCGGCCGGACAGATAGCAATCAGCCCCAGCATTTT	CSASGRTDSNQPQHF
many	.	TRBJ2-1	TRBV19	TGTGCCAGTAGTATTGGGAGTTACAATGAGCAGTTCTTC	CASSIGSYNEQFF
many	.	TRBJ2-4	TRBV5-1	TGCGCCAGCAGCTTGGGTGATACCGCCAAAAACATTCAGTACTTC	CASSLGDTAKNIQYF
many	.	TRBJ1-1	TRBV12-3/TRBV12-4	TGTGCCAGCAGCCCAGCGTCCCTACACACTGAAGCTTTCTTT	CASSPASLHTEAFF
.	.	TRBJ2-5	TRBV7-9	TGTGCCAGCAGCTTAGCGTATCCGGTCACCCGGGACCAGGAGGAGACCCGGTACTTC	CASSLAYPVTRDQEETRYF
many	.	TRBJ2-4	TRBV7-2	TGTGCCAGCAGCTTGATAAGGAACTCCTTAGCCAAAAACATTCAGTACTTC	CASSLIRNSLAKNIQYF